This T cell receptor (beta chain) was identified during a study of spatial heterogeneity in lung cancer. Every individual TCR cDNA molecule carried its own unique molecular identifier, which allowed correction of PCR and sequencing errors. TCRdb reprocessed the 5' RACE reads with MiXCR, giving one entry per CDR3 protein. Counted here are several thousand distinct CDR3 sequences, roughly 8% occurring once; the ten biggest clones make up around 32%. This clonotype was seen many times. The antigen remains unidentified. Overall study results and limits: Tumor mutation count correlated with how many alpha and beta TCRs expanded intratumorally.

Time point: sample taken at primary tumor resection. A total of some 70 untreated early-stage non-small cell lung cancer patients served as donors. Whole RNA came from tumor, nontumor lung or frozen PBMC and was sequenced without being sorted. The CDR3 loop spans 11 amino acids. The ends were cut back, 5 bases at V and 4 bases at J, with 6 bases in the middle. Germline V lookup: CDR1 SGHVS, CDR2 FQNEAQ. The clonotype was recovered from a female donor with early-stage non-small cell lung cancer. Sequenced material: lung tumor tissue, taken at surgery. This chain joins TRBV7-8 and TRBJ2-7; D uncertain. The CDR3 coding sequence is TGTGCCAGCAGCAAGGGATACGAGCAGTACTTC. Residues: CASSKGYEQYF.